This is a list of T cell receptor beta chains from one sample in a study of response to subunit inactivated influenza vaccine. Via MiXCR, TCRdb re-called the RT-PCR reads, giving one row per CDR3 protein. The sample includes under 800,000 distinct CDR3 sequences, roughly 13% of them seen just once. The sequenced sample was PBMCs from blood, obtained less than 15 days before vaccination. These TCRs come from a man aged 45-65 years who received an inactivated influenza vaccine. Both conserved end residues are part of each CDR3. D genes are given only for firm matches. Expanded clones get a size class; other rows say once, few or many, or leave the size out.

J gene | D gene | clone size | V gene | CDR3 protein | CDR3 DNA
TRBJ2-4 | TRBD2 | - | TRBV5-1 | CASSPGTSGNIQYF | TGCGCCAGCAGCCCCGGGACTAGCGGAAACATTCAGTACTTC
TRBJ2-5 | - | - | TRBV5-6 | CASSLRDKHKQETQYF | TGTGCCAGCAGCTTGAGGGACAAGCATAAACAAGAGACCCAGTACTTC
TRBJ2-2 | - | - | TRBV6-1 | CASLRSDRPDNRELFF | TGTGCCAGCTTACGATCAGACCGCCCGGACAATCGGGAGCTGTTTTTT
TRBJ2-3 | TRBD2 | few | TRBV4-3 | CASSQDSRELADTQYF | TGCGCCAGCAGCCAAGATTCGCGGGAGCTTGCAGATACGCAGTATTTT
TRBJ2-5 | - | - | TRBV5-5 | CASSPGAVETQYF | TGTGCCAGCAGTCCCGGGGCAGTGGAGACCCAGTACTTC
TRBJ2-6 | - | few | TRBV9 | CASSVELSADVLTF | TGTGCCAGCAGCGTAGAACTGTCCGCCGACGTCCTGACTTTC
TRBJ1-6 | - | few | TRBV20-1 | CSARGPDNSPLHF | TGCAGTGCTAGAGGGCCAGATAATTCACCCCTCCACTTT
TRBJ2-3 | - | few | TRBV7-9 | CASSFATNTDTQYF | TGTGCCAGCAGCTTTGCTACCAACACAGATACGCAGTATTTT
TRBJ2-7 | TRBD1 | many | TRBV7-8 | CASSLVGTGDYEQYF | TGTGCCAGCAGCTTAGTTGGGACAGGAGATTACGAGCAGTACTTC
TRBJ2-2 | TRBD2 | many | TRBV5-6 | CASSPASGTWNTGELFF | TGTGCCAGCAGCCCCGCTAGCGGGACCTGGAACACCGGGGAGCTGTTTTTT
TRBJ2-1 | - | many | TRBV29-1 | CSVVGQGSYNEQFF | TGCAGCGTTGTAGGGCAGGGCTCCTACAATGAGCAGTTCTTC
TRBJ2-1 | - | - | TRBV6-1 | CASSAGSGALTYNEQFF | TGTGCCAGCAGTGCCGGAAGTGGGGCTTTGACTTACAATGAGCAGTTCTTC
TRBJ2-1 | - | few | TRBV5-1 | CASSWGGRNEQFF | TGCGCCAGCAGCTGGGGTGGTCGGAATGAGCAGTTCTTC
TRBJ1-3 | - | few | TRBV7-9 | CASSVGTSGNTIYF | TGTGCCAGCAGCGTCGGGACATCTGGAAACACCATATATTTT
TRBJ2-7 | TRBD1 | many | TRBV12-3/TRBV12-4 | CASSLGQPFSYEQYF | TGTGCCAGCAGCCTGGGACAGCCTTTCTCCTACGAGCAGTACTTC
TRBJ1-3 | - | - | TRBV20-1 | CSAREEYSNSGNTIYF | TGCAGTGCTAGAGAGGAGTACTCCAACTCTGGAAACACCATATATTTT
TRBJ2-2 | TRBD1 | few | TRBV4-1 | CASSHIQGAQTGELFF | TGCGCCAGCAGCCACATACAGGGGGCGCAAACCGGGGAGCTGTTTTTT
TRBJ1-5 | - | many | TRBV20-1 | CSARGGRGSYNQPQHF | TGCAGTGCTAGGGGGGGGAGGGGCTCTTACAATCAGCCCCAGCATTTT
TRBJ2-7 | TRBD1 | few | TRBV10-3 | CAISESQGTGFYEQYF | TGTGCCATCAGTGAGTCCCAGGGGACAGGATTCTACGAGCAGTACTTC
TRBJ2-1 | - | - | TRBV5-1 | CASSLVRDFSYNEQFF | TGCGCCAGCAGCTTAGTGCGGGACTTTTCCTACAATGAGCAGTTCTTC
TRBJ2-1 | TRBD2 | - | TRBV20-1 | CSARTSGVYNEQFF | TGCAGTGCTCGGACTAGCGGGGTCTACAATGAGCAGTTCTTC
TRBJ1-1 | - | - | TRBV20-1 | CSATPYEAFF | TGCAGTGCTACTCCATACGAAGCTTTCTTT
TRBJ1-1 | - | few | TRBV5-1 | CASSYSGSPRSNTEAFF | TGCGCCAGCAGCTATTCCGGGTCCCCCAGATCGAACACTGAAGCTTTCTTT
TRBJ1-2 | - | many | TRBV29-1 | CSVSTGTTYGYTF | TGCAGCGTTAGCACCGGGACAACCTATGGCTACACCTTC
TRBJ2-5 | TRBD1 | - | TRBV2 | CASLRTGVQETQYF | TGTGCCAGCCTCAGGACAGGGGTCCAAGAGACCCAGTACTTC
TRBJ2-2 | - | few | TRBV20-1 | CSARGGWAATNTGELFF | TGCAGTGCTAGAGGAGGATGGGCAGCCACGAACACCGGGGAGCTGTTTTTT
TRBJ2-7 | - | - | TRBV6-1 | CASSVGVVYEQYF | TGTGCCAGCAGTGTGGGTGTAGTGTACGAGCAGTACTTC
TRBJ2-3 | - | - | TRBV5-1 | CASRGPSGTQYF | TGCGCCAGCAGGGGACCCTCCGGTACGCAGTATTTT
TRBJ2-2 | TRBD2 | - | TRBV20-1 | CSGVLAGSGELFF | TGCAGTGGTGTCCTAGCGGGGAGTGGGGAGCTGTTTTTT
TRBJ2-1 | TRBD2 | few | TRBV30 | CAWRGTSGKKEQFF | TGTGCCTGGAGGGGGACTAGCGGGAAGAAGGAGCAGTTCTTC
TRBJ1-5 | - | few | TRBV29-1 | CSTREGNQPQHF | TGCAGTACCAGGGAGGGCAATCAGCCCCAGCATTTT
TRBJ2-1 | - | - | TRBV24-1 | CATSESPNLNEQFF | TGTGCCACCAGTGAGAGTCCCAACCTAAATGAGCAGTTCTTC
TRBJ2-7 | - | - | TRBV6-2/TRBV6-3 | CTSSNHRVSSSYEQYF | TGTACCAGCAGTAACCACAGGGTTAGCAGCTCCTACGAGCAGTACTTC
TRBJ2-1 | TRBD2 | - | TRBV3-1 | CASSHMTSGGYNEQFF | TGTGCCAGCAGCCACATGACTAGCGGGGGCTACAATGAGCAGTTCTTC
TRBJ2-2 | - | - | TRBV6-2/TRBV6-3 | CASSPFPGVTGELFF | TGTGCCAGCAGCCCCTTCCCAGGGGTCACCGGGGAGCTGTTTTTT
TRBJ2-3 | TRBD2 | few | TRBV6-1 | CASSGGLAGVLDTQYF | TGTGCCAGCAGTGGGGGACTAGCGGGGGTTCTAGATACGCAGTATTTT
TRBJ2-5 | TRBD1 | few | TRBV28 | CASSLNRDSTYQETQYF | TGTGCCAGCAGTCTCAATAGGGACAGTACGTACCAAGAGACCCAGTACTTC
TRBJ2-1 | - | many | TRBV25-1 | CASSLSRASDEQFF | TGTGCCAGCTCTCTCAGTAGGGCTTCGGATGAGCAGTTCTTC
TRBJ2-3 | TRBD2 | many | TRBV12-3/TRBV12-4 | CASSLLVAGWGTDTQYF | TGTGCCAGCAGTTTGCTGGTAGCGGGGTGGGGCACAGATACGCAGTATTTT
TRBJ1-5 | TRBD1 | - | TRBV27 | CASSSPPEGAPRQPQHF | TGTGCCAGCAGTTCTCCCCCCGAGGGGGCTCCGCGTCAGCCCCAGCATTTT
TRBJ2-7 | TRBD1 | - | TRBV6-2/TRBV6-3 | CASTPDRGTTYEQYF | TGTGCCAGCACTCCTGACAGGGGGACTACCTACGAGCAGTACTTC
TRBJ2-7 | - | few | TRBV4-1 | CASSQEAFGDYEQYF | TGCGCCAGCAGCCAAGAGGCGTTTGGGGACTACGAGCAGTACTTC
TRBJ2-2 | - | - | TRBV29-1 | CSVGTSAGELFF | TGCAGCGTTGGGACCTCCGCCGGGGAGCTGTTTTTT
TRBJ2-1 | TRBD1 | many | TRBV12-3/TRBV12-4 | CASRDRAIHEQFF | TGTGCCAGCAGGGACAGGGCGATACATGAGCAGTTCTTC
TRBJ1-1 | - | - | TRBV5-1 | CASSLDGRGDTEAFF | TGCGCCAGCAGCTTGGACGGGAGAGGGGACACTGAAGCTTTCTTT
TRBJ2-7 | TRBD1 | - | TRBV27 | CASSPRTGIPYEQYF | TGTGCCAGCAGTCCTCGGACAGGAATCCCCTACGAGCAGTACTTC
TRBJ2-7 | - | many | TRBV10-3 | CATSGSSYEQYF | TGTGCCACCTCGGGGAGTTCCTACGAGCAGTACTTC
TRBJ2-7 | - | many | TRBV10-3 | CAISESDRPYEQYF | TGTGCCATCAGTGAGTCTGACAGACCCTACGAGCAGTACTTC
TRBJ2-2 | - | - | TRBV20-1 | CSARILNGELFF | TGCAGTGCGAGAATTCTAAACGGGGAGCTGTTTTTT
TRBJ2-2 | TRBD2 | few | TRBV20-1 | CSASVSGRASGELFF | TGCAGTGCTTCGGTTAGCGGGAGGGCCTCAGGGGAGCTGTTTTTT